This T cell receptor (beta chain) was found in a study of vaccination and CD4 T cells after COVID-19. Study-level background: Cells were stimulated with overlapping spike peptides from SARS-CoV-2, HCoV-NL63, HCoV-OC43 and HCoV-229E.

This CDR3 spans 15 amino acids. J gave up 4 bases and V 3 bases, and 6 bases lay outside the gene matches. Germline V gene sequence: CDR1 SGHTA, CDR2 FQGNSA. Cultured CD4+ T-cell DNA underwent Oncomine TCR Beta short-read sequencing. Using its own MiXCR run on the PCR reads, TCRdb lists one record per CDR3 protein. The sample records around 19,000 distinct CDR3 sequences, roughly 51% being singletons. This sample's treatment: 10-day PBMC culture with coronavirus spike peptide pools or control peptides (ViraFEST assay). Peptide pools at about 9.5 ug/ml, together with 7.5 to 10 IU/ml IL-2, were added to cultures of more than 1.5 million PBMCs per well. For this clonotype: Its antigen is unidentified.

This receptor was taken from a human donor who had recovered from COVID-19. The chain is built from TRBV7-2 and TRBJ1-5; 7 nucleotides match TRBD1. Source material: CD4+ T cells from blood, cultured in vitro. The CDR3 protein is CASSFPTGANQPQHF. The CDR3 region has the DNA TGTGCCAGCAGCTTCCCTACAGGGGCTAATCAGCCCCAGCATTTT.